These 5 T cell receptor beta chains were sequenced from one sample in a study of beta chain features in type 1 diabetes. Findings and limits, study-wide: Among all four CD4+ subsets, Type 1 diabetes patients had TCRB CDR3s that were moderately but significantly shorter.

Since all of the isolated RNA was reverse transcribed, expressed TCRB transcripts were what got sequenced. Repertoires were generated with immunoSEQ multiplex PCR, while TCRdb's copy carries only in-frame clones and drops some. There are fewer than 200,000 clones in the sample; about 9.4% occur only once, and around 0.5% lies in the top ten. Which antigens these TCRs recognize remains unknown. The sample was central memory CD4+ T cells from blood. These TCRs come from a man aged 25 to 45 with type 1 diabetes.

The chain joins TRBV7-2 to TRBJ2-1; D unclear. The CDR3 has 12 amino acids. The germline V gene has CDR1 SGHTA and CDR2 FQGNSA. V was trimmed by 3 bases and J by 6 bases, leaving 6 bases between them. Written as DNA, the CDR3 is TGTGCCAGCAGCTTGCAACTCAATGAGCAGTTCTTC. The encoded protein is CASSLQLNEQFF. The full variable domain, rest sourced from reference TRBV7-2 and TRBJ2-1, is GAGVSQSPSNKVTEKGKDVELRCDPISGHTALYWYRQSLGQGLEFLIYFQGNSAPDKSGLPSDRFSAERTGGSVSTLTIQRTQQEDSAVYLCASSLQLNEQFFGPGTRLTVL.

In its sample, this clone was seen a few times. The rearrangement uses TRBV19 and TRBJ2-3; D gene uncertain. The CDR3 has 15 residues. V was shortened by 0 bases and J by 8 bases, with 15 bases between the two germline ends. Germline assignment: CDR1 LNHDA and CDR2 SQIVND (reference sequence). CDR3 sequence: CASSIEHSRPSTQYF. The DNA for the CDR3 is TGTGCCAGTAGTATAGAGCACAGCCGGCCCAGTACGCAGTATTTT.

This clone was counted between two and nine times. This rearrangement joins TRBV7-6 to TRBJ2-1, with 7 bases matching TRBD2. This CDR3 comprises 16 residues. J gave up 4 bases and V 1 base, and 7 bases lay outside the gene matches. Germline CDR1 reads SGHVS; CDR2 reads FNYEAQ. For the CDR3, the DNA is TGTGCCAGCAGCTTAGGCCCTAGCGGAGCTTACAATGAGCAGTTCTTC. It yields the protein CASSLGPSGAYNEQFF.

The chain combines TRBV6-1 with TRBJ1-5, with 8 bases aligning to TRBD1. The germline V gene encodes CDR1 MNHNS and CDR2 SASEGT. The trim removed 6 bases at V and 3 bases at J, leaving 4 bases unmatched. The CDR3 runs to 14 residues. CDR3 DNA: TGTGCCAGCAGCCGGGACAGGTACAATCAGCCCCAGCATTTT. It encodes CASSRDRYNQPQHF.

This clone was detected only a few times. The rearrangement joins TRBV7-2 to TRBJ1-2; D unclear. Germline V gene sequence: CDR1 SGHTA, CDR2 FQGNSA. V was clipped by 5 bases and J by 3 bases, with 13 bases between them. This CDR3 contains 14 residues. CDR3 sequence (DNA): TGTGCCAGCAGCCGTACTAGTTCCCACTATGGCTACACCTTC. It yields the protein CASSRTSSHYGYTF.